This T cell receptor (beta chain) was captured by sequencing in a study of molecular identifiers for immune sequencing clone quantification. Remarks on this clonotype: This could be a read error, since a much larger clone is one nucleotide away. Because the CDR3 is missing its conserved closing phenylalanine or tryptophan, this is likely a read error.

Germline V gene data show CDR1 as MNHEY and CDR2 as SMNVEV (reference sequence). This CDR3 comprises 15 residues. Trimming took 3 bases from V and 5 from J, leaving 13 bases between them. MiXCR, applied by TCRdb to the PCR reads, yields one record per CDR3 protein. The sample includes 85,000 to 100,000 distinct CDR3 sequences, more than 20% of them seen just once. Input material: naive CD8+ T cells from blood, with Jurkat cell RNA spiked in. The sample's subset: FACS-sorted CD8+CD4-CCR7+CD45RA+ naive T cells. The chain combines TRBV27 with TRBJ1-4; no firm D call. The receptor was isolated from a human donor in good health. Some libraries in this study had Jurkat cell RNA spiked in. CDR3 region: CASSLYSFGNEKLFL. In DNA form, the CDR3 reads TGTGCCAGCAGTTTGTATAGCTTCGGCAATGAAAAACTGTTTCTT.